Detailed here is one T cell receptor (beta chain). This record comes from a study of blood T cell repertoires in COVID-19. On the study more broadly: Some COVID-19 samples were acute and others convalescent; all came from the United States, Italy and Spain.

In the source study's methods: Reference gene primer amplification yielded estimated nucleated cell counts. Sequencing used immunoSEQ multiplex PCR; TCRdb keeps in-frame clones, though not all of them. V, J and clone size are those of that table, while D and trimming were read from the DNA. The data hold 110,000 to 150,000 clones, with approximately 87% observed a single time. CDR1 and CDR2 from the germline V gene are MGHRA and YSYEKL. The CDR3 consists of 14 residues. Trimming left V 5 bases short and J 1 base short, with 12 bases between. Sequencing was done on a sample of peripheral blood. The chain links TRBV4-1 to TRBJ2-7, with D perhaps TRBD2 (5 bases). This receptor was taken from a middle-aged woman with acute or convalescent COVID-19. CDR3 amino acids: CASSGRAGSYEQYF. The CDR3 DNA reads as TGCGCCAGCAGCGGGCGGGCCGGGTCCTACGAGCAGTACTTC.